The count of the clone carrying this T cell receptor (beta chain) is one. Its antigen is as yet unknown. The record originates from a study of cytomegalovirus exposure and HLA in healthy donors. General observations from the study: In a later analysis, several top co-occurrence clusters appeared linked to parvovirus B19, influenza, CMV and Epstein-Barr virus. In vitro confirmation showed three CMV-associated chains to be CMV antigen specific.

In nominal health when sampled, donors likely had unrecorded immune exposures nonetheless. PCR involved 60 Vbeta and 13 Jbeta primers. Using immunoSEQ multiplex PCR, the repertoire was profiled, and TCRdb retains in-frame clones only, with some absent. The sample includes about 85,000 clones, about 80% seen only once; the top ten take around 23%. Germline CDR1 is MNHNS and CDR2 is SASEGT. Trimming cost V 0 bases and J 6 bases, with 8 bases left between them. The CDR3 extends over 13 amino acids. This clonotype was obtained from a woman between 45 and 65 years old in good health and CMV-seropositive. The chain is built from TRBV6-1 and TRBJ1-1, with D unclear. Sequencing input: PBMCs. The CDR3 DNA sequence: TGTGCCAGCAGTGAAGCAGCCCGGTCTGAAGCTTTCTTT. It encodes CASSEAARSEAFF.